These T cell receptor beta chains were read from a single sample in a study of patients and donors after allogeneic stem cell transplantation. Using its own MiXCR run on the RT-PCR reads, TCRdb lists one record per CDR3 protein. The sample holds hundreds of thousands of distinct CDR3 sequences, roughly 16% seen once. Sequencing used blood, either unsorted or a sorted T cell fraction (not recorded which). The receptors shown here come from a human donor who was either an allogeneic HSCT recipient or a stem cell or donor lymphocyte infusion donor (not recorded which). It is not recorded whose cells these are; they may come from a transplant donor. Both conserved end residues are part of each CDR3. D genes are given only for firm matches. Expanded clones get a size class; other rows say once, few or many, or leave the size out.

d_gene,v_gene,j_gene,abundance,CDR3aa,CDR3nt
NA,TRBV12-3/TRBV12-4,TRBJ1-2,few,CASSLQMGYGYTF,TGTGCCAGCAGTTTGCAGATGGGCTATGGCTACACCTTC
NA,TRBV5-1,TRBJ2-6,few,CASSLQPSSGANVLTF,TGCGCCAGCAGCTTACAGCCTAGCTCTGGGGCCAACGTCCTGACTTTC
TRBD1,TRBV10-2,TRBJ1-6,NA,CASEDRVDSPLHF,TGCGCCAGCGAGGACAGGGTGGATTCACCCCTCCACTTT
TRBD2,TRBV6-1,TRBJ2-3,NA,CASSVRSGLALRTQYF,TGTGCCAGCAGTGTCAGATCGGGACTAGCGCTCCGTACGCAGTATTTT
TRBD2,TRBV10-2,TRBJ2-1,few,CASSELTSPYNEQFF,TGCGCCAGCAGTGAGTTGACTAGCCCCTACAATGAGCAGTTCTTC
NA,TRBV5-1,TRBJ2-3,many,CASSRGFTDTQYF,TGCGCCAGCAGTCGGGGATTCACAGATACGCAGTATTTT
NA,TRBV5-6,TRBJ1-6,once,CASSGSRTPLHF,TGTGCCAGCAGCGGCTCCCGGACACCCCTCCACTTT
NA,TRBV12-3/TRBV12-4,TRBJ2-2,NA,CASTPGGRTGELFF,TGTGCCAGCACCCCCGGGGGCCGCACCGGGGAGCTGTTTTTT
NA,TRBV24-1,TRBJ2-5,NA,CATSVQGETQYF,TGTGCCACCAGTGTCCAGGGTGAGACCCAGTACTTC
NA,TRBV20-1,TRBJ1-1,many,CSATRGDTEAFF,TGCAGTGCAACAAGGGGGGACACTGAAGCTTTCTTT
TRBD1,TRBV5-1,TRBJ1-6,many,CASSRGRGDNSPLHF,TGCGCCAGCAGCCGAGGCAGGGGGGATAATTCACCCCTCCACTTT
TRBD1,TRBV27,TRBJ2-5,NA,CASSHTRTGETQYF,TGTGCCAGCAGTCATACCCGGACAGGGGAGACCCAGTACTTC
NA,TRBV2,TRBJ2-1,few,CASTSRYLGRENEQFF,TGTGCCAGCACCAGCAGGTATCTGGGAAGAGAAAATGAGCAGTTCTTC
TRBD2,TRBV6-5,TRBJ2-1,NA,CASSYELAGLDEQFF,TGTGCCAGCAGTTACGAACTAGCGGGGTTGGATGAGCAGTTCTTC
NA,TRBV29-1,TRBJ2-7,many,CSVESSSYEQYF,TGCAGCGTTGAGAGCAGCTCCTACGAGCAGTACTTC
NA,TRBV20-1,TRBJ2-3,few,CSASSGSTDTQYF,TGCAGTGCTAGCAGCGGTAGCACAGATACGCAGTATTTT
NA,TRBV6-1,TRBJ2-7,few,CASSGAGQPEQYF,TGTGCCAGCAGTGGGGCTGGGCAGCCCGAGCAGTACTTC
NA,TRBV11-3,TRBJ2-6,NA,CASSLIARLSGANVLTF,TGTGCCAGCAGCTTAATCGCCCGTCTCTCTGGGGCCAACGTCCTGACTTTC
TRBD1,TRBV2,TRBJ2-2,few,CASSRDRRNTGELFF,TGTGCCAGCAGCCGGGACAGACGGAACACCGGGGAGCTGTTTTTT
NA,TRBV20-1,TRBJ2-7,few,CSAREVGSSYEQYF,TGCAGTGCTAGAGAAGTCGGCAGTTCCTACGAGCAGTACTTC
TRBD1,TRBV12-3/TRBV12-4,TRBJ1-6,few,CASSRRDRISPLHF,TGTGCCAGCAGTCGCCGGGACAGAATCTCACCCCTCCACTTT
TRBD1,TRBV6-2/TRBV6-3,TRBJ2-4,few,CASSYTGQEKNIQYF,TGTGCCAGCAGTTACACGGGACAGGAAAAAAACATTCAGTACTTC
NA,TRBV5-5,TRBJ1-6,few,CASSASSPLHF,TGTGCCAGCAGCGCCTCATCACCCCTCCACTTT
NA,TRBV3-1,TRBJ2-1,few,CASSQDGWATLDYNEQFF,TGTGCCAGCAGCCAAGATGGATGGGCTACACTGGACTACAATGAGCAGTTCTTC
NA,TRBV27,TRBJ2-1,few,CASSLTGLRLPFF,TGTGCCAGCAGTTTAACGGGACTCCGTTTGCCGTTCTTC
TRBD2,TRBV20-1,TRBJ2-3,many,CSAELGRFTSTDTQYF,TGCAGTGCGGAACTCGGGAGGTTTACTTCCACAGATACGCAGTATTTT
TRBD1,TRBV7-9,TRBJ1-1,NA,CASSFTGGKALNTEAFF,TGTGCCAGCAGTTTTACAGGGGGGAAGGCCCTGAACACTGAAGCTTTCTTT
TRBD2,TRBV19,TRBJ2-7,few,CASSPGLPREQYF,TGTGCCAGTAGTCCGGGACTACCTAGGGAGCAGTACTTC
NA,TRBV15,TRBJ2-7,NA,CATSRASYGRGSYEQYF,TGTGCCACCAGCAGAGCCTCATACGGGAGAGGCTCCTACGAGCAGTACTTC
NA,TRBV9,TRBJ2-5,few,CASSELAGAETQYF,TGTGCCAGCAGCGAGCTGGCGGGGGCGGAGACCCAGTACTTC
TRBD1,TRBV5-1,TRBJ2-7,few,CASSLVTGGNYEQYF,TGCGCCAGCAGCTTGGTGACAGGGGGAAACTACGAGCAGTACTTC
TRBD1,TRBV4-1,TRBJ2-3,few,CASSQPDRGQTDTQYF,TGCGCCAGCAGCCAACCCGACAGGGGGCAGACAGATACGCAGTATTTT
TRBD1,TRBV7-2,TRBJ1-1,NA,CASSRNRGNTEAFF,TGTGCCAGCAGCCGAAACAGGGGGAACACTGAAGCTTTCTTT
NA,TRBV21-1,TRBJ1-6,NA,CASSLDTGGSSPLHF,TGTGCCAGCAGCCTGGACACGGGGGGAAGTTCACCCCTCCACTTT
NA,TRBV18,TRBJ2-3,NA,CASSPLGIDTQYF,TGTGCCAGCTCACCATTGGGAATCGATACGCAGTATTTT
TRBD1,TRBV19,TRBJ1-5,NA,CASIPGKGAGRQPQHF,TGTGCCAGTATCCCAGGAAAGGGGGCAGGGCGTCAGCCCCAGCATTTT
NA,TRBV11-2,TRBJ2-7,few,CASSLGGSEQYF,TGTGCCAGCAGCTTAGGTGGGAGCGAGCAGTACTTC
TRBD1,TRBV24-1,TRBJ2-3,many,CATSDLQGTGGTDTQYF,TGTGCCACCAGTGATTTGCAAGGGACAGGGGGCACAGATACGCAGTATTTT
TRBD2,TRBV6-2/TRBV6-3,TRBJ2-5,NA,CASSQTRTSGVWETQYF,TGTGCCAGCAGTCAAACCCGGACTAGCGGGGTTTGGGAGACCCAGTACTTC
NA,TRBV20-1,TRBJ2-7,few,CSASEQGEQYF,TGCAGTGCTAGTGAACAGGGCGAGCAGTACTTC
NA,TRBV6-1,TRBJ1-2,NA,CASSEYPENYGYTF,TGTGCCAGCAGTGAATATCCAGAGAACTATGGCTACACCTTC
NA,TRBV11-2,TRBJ2-5,NA,CASSFAKAKQETQYF,TGTGCCAGCAGCTTTGCTAAAGCGAAACAAGAGACCCAGTACTTC
NA,TRBV7-3,TRBJ2-6,NA,CASSAIPTRLSGANVLTF,TGTGCCAGCAGCGCCATACCTACGAGGTTGTCTGGGGCCAACGTCCTGACTTTC
NA,TRBV20-1,TRBJ2-7,NA,CSAPGPLPYEQYF,TGCAGTGCTCCCGGGCCTCTACCCTACGAGCAGTACTTC
NA,TRBV7-3,TRBJ1-1,NA,CASSQWFMNTEAFF,TGTGCCAGCAGCCAATGGTTTATGAACACTGAAGCTTTCTTT